This T cell receptor (beta chain) was sequenced during a study of beta chain features in type 1 diabetes. General study points: Among patients, naive, central memory and Treg TCRB repertoires appeared more similar than among healthy donors. Individuals with type 1 diabetes displayed fewer insertions and more deletions at VDJ junctions. Among patients with Type 1 diabetes, TCRB CDR3s were moderately but significantly shorter in every one of the four CD4+ subsets.

What was sequenced were expressed TCRB transcripts, since all of the isolated RNA had been reverse transcribed. Profiling relied on immunoSEQ multiplex PCR, and the TCRdb table lists in-frame clones only, not all of them. The sample includes 550,000 to 850,000 clones, roughly 13% of them seen just once. This clone was detected only a few times. Antigen unknown. Germline trimming cut 4 bases from V and 0 bases from J; bases unmatched to any gene: 7. CDR1 MGHRA and CDR2 YSYEKL come from the germline V gene. The CDR3 runs 17 residues. The TCR was taken from a young man with type 1 diabetes. The rearrangement links TRBV4-1 to TRBJ2-1; 9 bases are a match to TRBD1. Sequenced input: naive CD4+ T cells from blood. CDR3 sequence (DNA): TGCGCCAGCAGCCGCGCCGGGACAGGGTCCTCCTACAATGAGCAGTTCTTC. Its protein is CASSRAGTGSSYNEQFF.